This TCR beta chain was found in a study of T cell responses to AZD1222 COVID-19 vaccine (dated by TCRdb to the early 2020s). In the study overall: Because spike-specific TCR depth and breadth did not differ between the two schedules, AZD1222 recipients who got a second dose at roughly 4 weeks were pooled with those who got a second dose at roughly 12 weeks. TCR sequencing was performed for 230 to 250 trial participants, of whom around 200 were given two doses of AZD1222 and 26 were given two doses of MenACWY control vaccine. Trial participants were enrolled into age subgroups of 18-55, 56-69 and 70-plus years, which contained about 150, 28 and 57 TCR-sequenced participants, respectively. Results and caveats for the whole study, not just this receptor: Epitopes outside the regions mutated in the B.1.351 and B.1.1.7 variants were reportedly recognized by nearly half of the unique spike-specific TCRs. Only five or six AZD1222 recipients were SARS-CoV-2 seropositive at baseline, limiting conclusions about previously exposed vaccinees. CD4 TCRs associated with the vaccine covered the entire spike protein, and the dominant responses were in regions 160-218 and 743-854. The 56-69-year group was small, and its depth increase did not reach significance, likely because of low power. Participants were mostly white British, with more females than males. The authors suggested clonal diversity may have been underestimated. A significant rise in spike-specific TCR breadth and depth was observed after two AZD1222 doses relative to day 0 and relative to MenACWY recipients. Because no day 14 peak-response samples were available, repertoires were characterized only after the peak T cell response.

As to this clone: Its antigen is unknown. Per-nucleotide qualities are absent, and no much larger clonotype sits a single base away.

The sample's time point label, decoded: baseline before first vaccination. The vaccinee samples were drawn from two UK trials, COV001 and COV002, one of which was a single-blind randomized controlled phase 2/3 trial testing AZD1222 (ChAdOx1 nCoV-19) in healthy adults. For TCRbeta chain sequencing, PBMC samples from trial participants were taken at day 0 and at day 28 after the second dose. The CDR3 regions of human TCRbeta chains were analyzed by immunosequencing. Per the authors' processing: TCRs in the repertoires were matched against a reference library of SARS-CoV-2-specific TCRs that had been generated with the MIRA antigen-specificity platform. Breadth was defined as the fraction of unique TCRs that were SARS-CoV-2-associated, and depth was defined as the fraction of total T cells that were SARS-CoV-2-associated. Using the MIRA data, every spike-specific TCR was mapped to the spike region that the TCR reacted to and assigned to either a CD4 or a CD8 class. Log10-transformed breadth and depth values were compared by one-way ANOVA with Sidak's multiple comparisons tests. This is the immuneACCESS table as TCRdb keeps it, with only in-frame sequences that have V and J called. A part of the clones is gone; compared with another copy, unresolved V genes explain less than half, and the rest is unexplained. V and J calls and clone size are copied from that table; D and trimming were computed from the DNA. This sample has over 100,000 clones in its table, and approximately 86% of those were observed once. The top ten clones comprise roughly 2.3% of the sample.

CDR1 and CDR2, per the germline V gene (reference sequence), are LNHDA and SQIVND. The CDR3 spans 14 residues, from the cysteine through the phenylalanine. CDR3 DNA is the only sequence kept; it has 42 bases, read in frame from the first base. V is cut back by 3 bases and J by 15 bases, with 14 bases in the junction unmatched. The receptor was derived from an adult in good health. Recombination joined TRBV19 with TRBJ1-3; TRBD1 matches 7 bases in the middle. This specimen consisted of peripheral blood, obtained on day 0 of AZD1222 vaccination. The CDR3 protein sequence reads: CASSMGQRSVGQYF. Read as DNA, the sequence is TGTGCCAGTAGTATGGGACAGAGGTCGGTCGGCCAATATTTT.